This TCR beta chain was documented in a study of blood T cell repertoires in COVID-19. About the research overall: Spain, Italy and the United States supplied samples that represented acute and convalescent COVID-19. Sample material is recorded as cDNA or gDNA derived from T cells, B-cell-depleted T cells, or PBMCs.

CDR1 is MRHNA, CDR2 SNTAGT, per germline. The CDR3 runs 15 residues. Trimming shortened V by 3 bases and J by 8 bases, and 16 bases separated the two germline ends. Original analysis: Reference gene primers were amplified, and this amplification served to estimate nucleated cell counts. The assay was immunoSEQ multiplex PCR, and TCRdb's table has in-frame clones only and misses some. The V and J calls and clone size come from that table; D and trimming were worked out from the DNA. In the table there are approximately 210,000 clones, 75% to 90% of which are singletons. The clonotype was recovered from a human donor in a cohort sampled during active COVID-19. The chain couples TRBV6-4 to TRBJ1-4; D uncertain. The sequencing input was peripheral blood. DNA of the CDR3: TGTGCCAGCAGTGATACCTCGCTGGCTAGAGAAAAACTGTTTTTT. Translating it yields CASSDTSLAREKLFF.